This T cell receptor beta chain came from a study of lymphopenia after photon versus proton radiotherapy. Study-wide results and caveats: Photon-treated patients lost naive T cells and TCR diversity; proton-treated stayed stable.

Repertoires were generated with immunoSEQ multiplex PCR, while TCRdb's copy carries only in-frame clones and drops some. The sample lists 25,000 to 35,000 clones, roughly 87% occurring once. This clone was counted a single time. What it binds is not known. The receptor was derived from a woman between 65 and 79 years old with pancreatic cancer. Some clones in this sample may be carry-over from other donors' samples. Specimen: peripheral blood, collected from a patient treated with proton-based radiotherapy.

In nucleotides, the CDR3 is TGTGCCAGCAGTTCAACAGGGGACCGAGAGACCCAGTACTTC. It encodes CASSSTGDRETQYF. J is TRBJ2-5 and V is TRBV28; 7 nucleotides agree with TRBD1. Germline CDR1 is MDHEN and CDR2 is SYDVKM. The CDR3 contains 14 residues. Trimming at V came to 4 bases and at J to 4 bases, leaving 6 bases not matched to a gene.